This T cell receptor (beta chain) was profiled in a study of OX40 agonist ivuxolimab in advanced cancers. The table came from immunoSEQ multiplex PCR; TCRdb's copy has only in-frame clones and leaves some out. The table includes around 76,000 clones, about 94% detected once. About this clone itself: What it binds is not known.

Overall study findings and caveats: CD4+ and CD8+ blood T cells expanded clonally by week 6 at 0.1 to 3.0 mg/kg.

V shed 0 bases and J shed 4 bases, with 12 bases lying between them. The CDR3 spans 15 residues. Germline CDR1 reads SGHDN; CDR2 reads FVKESK. The V gene is TRBV14, the J gene TRBJ1-2, with D maybe TRBD1 (5 bases). This sample comprised CD4+ or CD8+ T cells sorted from blood, obtained in a trial of the OX40 agonist ivuxolimab. The clonotype was recovered from an adult with an advanced solid tumor such as melanoma, head and neck, liver or kidney cancer. The CDR3 DNA reads TGTGCCAGCAGCCAAGAACCAGGGCAAGTCTATGGCTACACCTTC. Its protein product is CASSQEPGQVYGYTF.